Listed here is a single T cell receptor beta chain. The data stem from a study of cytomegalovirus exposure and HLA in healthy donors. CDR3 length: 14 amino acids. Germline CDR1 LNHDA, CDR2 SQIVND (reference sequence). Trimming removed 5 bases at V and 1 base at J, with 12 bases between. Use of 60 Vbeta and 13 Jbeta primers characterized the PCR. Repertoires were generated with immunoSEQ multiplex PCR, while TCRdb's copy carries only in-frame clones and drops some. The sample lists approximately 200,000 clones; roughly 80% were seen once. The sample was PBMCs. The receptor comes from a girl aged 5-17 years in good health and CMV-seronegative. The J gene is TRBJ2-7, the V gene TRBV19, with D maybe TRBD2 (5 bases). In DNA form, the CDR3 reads TGTGCCAGTAGTGCTGTAGGGAGTTCCTACGAGCAGTACTTC. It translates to CASSAVGSSYEQYF.